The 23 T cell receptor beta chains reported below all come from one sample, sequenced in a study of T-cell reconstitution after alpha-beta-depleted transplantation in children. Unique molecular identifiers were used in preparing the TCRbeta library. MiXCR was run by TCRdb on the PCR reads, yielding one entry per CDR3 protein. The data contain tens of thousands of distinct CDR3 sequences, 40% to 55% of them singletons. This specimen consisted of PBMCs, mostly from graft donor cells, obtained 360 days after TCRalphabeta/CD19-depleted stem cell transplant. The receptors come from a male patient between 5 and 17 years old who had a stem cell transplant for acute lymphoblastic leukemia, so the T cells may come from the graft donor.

CDR3 residues: CATSDFDEQFF. CDR3 bases: TGTGCCACCAGTGATTTCGATGAGCAGTTCTTC. The chain employs TRBV24-1 and TRBJ2-1; D is unresolved. The ends were cut back, 1 base at V and 8 bases at J, with 2 bases in the middle. The CDR3 loop spans 11 amino acids. The V gene's germline CDR1 is KGHDR and CDR2 SFDVKD.

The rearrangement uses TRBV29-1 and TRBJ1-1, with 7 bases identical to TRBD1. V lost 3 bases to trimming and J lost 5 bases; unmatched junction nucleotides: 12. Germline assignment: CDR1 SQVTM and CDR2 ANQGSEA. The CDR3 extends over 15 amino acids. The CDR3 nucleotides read TGCAGCGTTGATCGAATAGGCAGGGGGGGTACTGAAGCTTTCTTT. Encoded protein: CSVDRIGRGGTEAFF.

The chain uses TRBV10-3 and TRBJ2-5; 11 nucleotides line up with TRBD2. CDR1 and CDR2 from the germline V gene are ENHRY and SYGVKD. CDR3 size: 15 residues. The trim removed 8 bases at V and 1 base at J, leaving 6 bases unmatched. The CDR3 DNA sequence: TGTGCCATCCAGGCTAGCGGGGGGATCCAAGAGACCCAGTACTTC. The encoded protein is CAIQASGGIQETQYF.

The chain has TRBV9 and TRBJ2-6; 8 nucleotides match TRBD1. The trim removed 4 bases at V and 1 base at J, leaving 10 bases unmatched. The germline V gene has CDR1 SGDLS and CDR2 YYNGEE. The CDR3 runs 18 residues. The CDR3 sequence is CASSYRTGGVSGANVLTF. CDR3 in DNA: TGTGCCAGCAGCTATCGTACAGGGGGAGTATCTGGGGCCAACGTCCTGACTTTC.

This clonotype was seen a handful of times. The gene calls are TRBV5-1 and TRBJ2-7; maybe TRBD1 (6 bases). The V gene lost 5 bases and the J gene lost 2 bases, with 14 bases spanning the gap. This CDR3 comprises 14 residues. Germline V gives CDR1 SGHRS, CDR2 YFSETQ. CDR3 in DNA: TGCGCCAGCAGTGATGACAGGTTCGCCTACGAGCAGTACTTC. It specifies CASSDDRFAYEQYF.

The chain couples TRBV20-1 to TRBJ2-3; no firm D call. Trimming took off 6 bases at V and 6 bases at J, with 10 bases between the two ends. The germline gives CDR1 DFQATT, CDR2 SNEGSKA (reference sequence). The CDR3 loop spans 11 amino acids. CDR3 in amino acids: CSAELGDTQYF. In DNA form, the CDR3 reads TGCAGTGCCGAGTTGGGGGATACGCAGTATTTT.

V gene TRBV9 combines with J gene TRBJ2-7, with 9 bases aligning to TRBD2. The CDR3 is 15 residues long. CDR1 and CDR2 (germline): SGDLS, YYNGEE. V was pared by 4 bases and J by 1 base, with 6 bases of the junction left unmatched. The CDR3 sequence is CASSPAGGISYEQYF. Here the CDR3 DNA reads TGTGCCAGCAGCCCCGCGGGGGGGATTTCCTACGAGCAGTACTTC.

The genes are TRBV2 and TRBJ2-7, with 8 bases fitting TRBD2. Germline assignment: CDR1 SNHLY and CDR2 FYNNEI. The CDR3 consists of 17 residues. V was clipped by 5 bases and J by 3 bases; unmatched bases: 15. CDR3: CASSSRGPGGSNYEQYF. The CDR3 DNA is TGTGCCAGCAGTAGCAGGGGTCCGGGGGGGTCGAACTACGAGCAGTACTTC.

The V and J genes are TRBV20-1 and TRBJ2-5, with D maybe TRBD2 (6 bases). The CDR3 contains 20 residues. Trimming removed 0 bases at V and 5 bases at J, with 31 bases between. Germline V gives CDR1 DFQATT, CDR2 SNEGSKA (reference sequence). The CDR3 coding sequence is TGCAGTGCTAGAGATAAGTTTACCGGCGGGACCGCTACCCCGGTGGAGACCCAGTACTTC. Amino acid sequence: CSARDKFTGGTATPVETQYF.

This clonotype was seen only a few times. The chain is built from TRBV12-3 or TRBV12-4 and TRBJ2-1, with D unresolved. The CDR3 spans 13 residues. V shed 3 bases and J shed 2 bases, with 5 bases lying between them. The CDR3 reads CASSFNPYNEQFF. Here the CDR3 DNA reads TGTGCCAGCAGTTTTAATCCCTACAATGAGCAGTTCTTC.

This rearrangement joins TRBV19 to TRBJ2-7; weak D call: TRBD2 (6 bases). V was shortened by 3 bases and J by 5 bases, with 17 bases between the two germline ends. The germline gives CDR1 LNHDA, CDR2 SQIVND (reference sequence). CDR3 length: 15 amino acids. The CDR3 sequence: CASSMTDWGGDEQYF. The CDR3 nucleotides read TGTGCCAGTAGTATGACGGACTGGGGCGGGGACGAGCAGTACTTC.

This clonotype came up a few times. CDR3 loop: CASSFLEDARGDTQYF. CDR3 DNA sequence: TGTGCCAGCAGTTTCCTAGAAGATGCCCGAGGGGATACGCAGTATTTT. V usage is TRBV28 and J usage is TRBJ2-3; TRBD2 is a possible D gene (5 bases). CDR1 is MDHEN, CDR2 SYDVKM, per germline. The V end lost 3 bases, the J end lost 6 bases, and 19 bases lay between the germline ends. The CDR3 length is 16 residues.

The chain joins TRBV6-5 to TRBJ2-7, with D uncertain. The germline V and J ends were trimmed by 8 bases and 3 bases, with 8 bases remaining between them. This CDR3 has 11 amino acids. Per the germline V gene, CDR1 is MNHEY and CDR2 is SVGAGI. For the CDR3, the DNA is TGTGCCAGCGGTGTTTACTACGAGCAGTACTTC. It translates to CASGVYYEQYF.

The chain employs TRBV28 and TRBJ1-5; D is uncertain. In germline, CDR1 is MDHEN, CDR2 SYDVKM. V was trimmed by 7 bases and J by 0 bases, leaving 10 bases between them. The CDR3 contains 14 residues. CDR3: CASTPGSSNQPQHF. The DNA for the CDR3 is TGTGCCAGCACCCCTGGAAGTAGCAATCAGCCCCAGCATTTT.

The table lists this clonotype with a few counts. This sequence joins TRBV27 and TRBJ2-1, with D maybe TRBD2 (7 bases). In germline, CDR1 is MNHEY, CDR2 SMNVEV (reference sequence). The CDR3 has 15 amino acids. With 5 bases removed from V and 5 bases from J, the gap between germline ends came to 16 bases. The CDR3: CASSPWGGGNNEQFF. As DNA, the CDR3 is TGTGCCAGCAGTCCCTGGGGGGGCGGCAACAATGAGCAGTTCTTC.

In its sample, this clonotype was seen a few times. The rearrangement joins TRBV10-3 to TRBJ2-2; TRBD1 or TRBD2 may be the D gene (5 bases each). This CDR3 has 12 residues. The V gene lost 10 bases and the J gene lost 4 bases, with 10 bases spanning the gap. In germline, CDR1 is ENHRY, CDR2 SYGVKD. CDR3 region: CATWDGTGELFF. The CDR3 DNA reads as TGTGCCACCTGGGACGGCACCGGGGAGCTGTTTTTT.

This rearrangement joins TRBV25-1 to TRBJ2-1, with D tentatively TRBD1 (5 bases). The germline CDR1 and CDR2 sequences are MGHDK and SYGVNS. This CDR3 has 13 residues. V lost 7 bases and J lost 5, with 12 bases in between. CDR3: CASTFGANNEQFF. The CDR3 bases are TGTGCCAGCACCTTTGGGGCCAACAATGAGCAGTTCTTC.

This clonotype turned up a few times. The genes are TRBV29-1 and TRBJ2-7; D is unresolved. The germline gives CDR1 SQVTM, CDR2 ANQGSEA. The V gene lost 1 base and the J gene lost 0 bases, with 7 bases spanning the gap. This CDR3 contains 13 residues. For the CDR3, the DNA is TGCAGCGTTGAAGGGGTGAGCTCCTACGAGCAGTACTTC. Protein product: CSVEGVSSYEQYF.

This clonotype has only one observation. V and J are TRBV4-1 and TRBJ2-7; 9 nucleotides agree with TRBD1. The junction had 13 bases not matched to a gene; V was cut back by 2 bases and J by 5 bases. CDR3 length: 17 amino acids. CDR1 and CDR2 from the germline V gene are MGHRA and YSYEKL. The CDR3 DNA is TGCGCCAGCAGCCAAACTACCGGGACAGGGCTTCGGGACGAGCAGTACTTC. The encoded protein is CASSQTTGTGLRDEQYF.

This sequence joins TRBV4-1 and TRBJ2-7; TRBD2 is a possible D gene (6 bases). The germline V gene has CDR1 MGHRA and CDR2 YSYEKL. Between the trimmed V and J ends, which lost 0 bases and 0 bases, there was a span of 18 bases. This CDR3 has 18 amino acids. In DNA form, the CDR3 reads TGCGCCAGCAGCCAAGATTTGCGTTTCGGGGGTTTCTCCTACGAGCAGTACTTC. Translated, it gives CASSQDLRFGGFSYEQYF.

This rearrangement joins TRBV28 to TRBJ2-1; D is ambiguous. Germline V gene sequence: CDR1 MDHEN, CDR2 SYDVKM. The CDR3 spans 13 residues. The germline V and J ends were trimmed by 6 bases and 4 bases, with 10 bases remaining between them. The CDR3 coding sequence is TGTGCCAGCAGCCCCCGGCAGTACAATGAGCAGTTCTTC. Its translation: CASSPRQYNEQFF.

The CDR3 bases are TGTGCCAGCAGCCCAGACGGAGCTCAAGAGACCCAGTACTTC. Its translation: CASSPDGAQETQYF. The V call is TRBV7-9, the J call TRBJ2-5; D is unclear. This CDR3 region has 14 residues. Germline lookup yields CDR1 SEHNR and CDR2 FQNEAQ (reference sequence). The ends were cut back, 5 bases at V and 2 bases at J, with 12 bases in the middle.

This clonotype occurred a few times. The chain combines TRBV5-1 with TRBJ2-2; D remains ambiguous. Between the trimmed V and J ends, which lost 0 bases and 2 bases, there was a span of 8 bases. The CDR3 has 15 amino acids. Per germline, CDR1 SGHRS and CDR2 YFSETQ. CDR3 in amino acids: CASSLEGSNTGELFF. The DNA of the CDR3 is TGCGCCAGCAGCTTGGAGGGTAGCAACACCGGGGAGCTGTTTTTT. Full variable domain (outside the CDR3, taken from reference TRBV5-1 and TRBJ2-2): KAGVTQTPRYLIKTRGQQVTLSCSPISGHRSVSWYQQTPGQGLQFLFEYFSETQRNKGNFPGRFSGRQFSNSRSEMNVSTLELGDSALYLCASSLEGSNTGELFFGEGSRLTVL.